A single sample is the source of the 14 T cell receptor beta chains below, sequenced in a study of cytomegalovirus exposure and HLA in healthy donors (dated by TCRdb to about 2017). Libraries were prepared through the immunoSEQ multiplex PCR assay. A mixture of 60 forward primers for TCR Vbeta segments and 13 reverse primers for TCR Jbeta segments was used in the multiplex PCR. The immuneACCESS repertoire file appears here via TCRdb, limited to in-frame rearrangements. These files lack a portion of the clones; in checked studies, under half of the deficit traces to unresolved V genes, and the cause of the others is not known. The sample yields 150,000 to 200,000 clones; around 78% were counted once. The ten largest clones take up roughly 1.6% of the sample. Sequenced material: PBMCs. These receptors came from a man in his forties or fifties in good health and CMV-seronegative.

This clone has just a few counts. The V call is TRBV7-2, the J call TRBJ2-1; 11 nucleotides align to TRBD2. The germline V gene has CDR1 SGHTA and CDR2 FQGNSA. This CDR3 is built from 17 residues. Trimming cost V 2 bases and J 5 bases; bases outside gene matches: 8. The CDR3 here is CASSLNKGTSGDNEQFF. CDR3 DNA sequence: TGTGCCAGCAGCTTAAATAAAGGGACTAGCGGCGACAATGAGCAGTTCTTC.

The genes are TRBV5-1 and TRBJ1-1; D not resolved. Germline V gene sequence: CDR1 SGHRS, CDR2 YFSETQ. The CDR3 contains 16 residues. V lost 0 bases to trimming and J lost 5 bases, with 17 bases between them. The CDR3 DNA reads TGCGCCAGCAGCTTGGAGGCAGGTGCCTCGAGAACTGAAGCTTTCTTT. Protein product: CASSLEAGASRTEAFF.

This chain links TRBV30 with TRBJ1-1; D unclear. The V gene's germline CDR1 is GTSNPN and CDR2 SVGIG (reference sequence). V gave up 3 bases and J gave up 10 bases, with 12 bases separating them. The CDR3 is made up of 11 amino acids. CDR3 amino acids: CAWRVPWAAFF. The CDR3 bases are TGTGCCTGGAGGGTGCCCTGGGCAGCTTTCTTT.

This chain links TRBV5-1 with TRBJ1-1, with D possibly matching TRBD1 (6 bases). The germline V gene has CDR1 SGHRS and CDR2 YFSETQ. V lost 5 bases and J 8 bases, leaving 19 bases between the germline ends. The CDR3 covers 14 residues. For the CDR3, the DNA is TGCGCCAGCAGGTTACAGGGCGATAACCTCGAAGCTTTCTTT. Residues: CASRLQGDNLEAFF.

V gene TRBV7-6 combines with J gene TRBJ2-2, with a weak D call TRBD2 (6 bases). CDR3 length equals 18 residues. Between the trimmed V and J ends, which lost 3 bases and 0 bases, there was a span of 17 bases. CDR1 and CDR2 (germline): SGHVS, FNYEAQ. The CDR3 DNA reads TGTGCCAGCAGCTTCCCCAGAGGAGGGCCCCCGAACACCGGGGAGCTGTTTTTT. Protein product: CASSFPRGGPPNTGELFF.

The V and J genes are TRBV7-8 and TRBJ2-7; D not certain. The CDR3 is made up of 13 amino acids. With 1 base removed from V and 7 bases from J, the gap between germline ends came to 11 bases. The germline CDR1 and CDR2 sequences are SGHVS and FQNEAQ. Written as DNA, the CDR3 is TGTGCCAGCAGCTTAGATGGTATCGGGGAGCAGTACGTC. Protein product: CASSLDGIGEQYV.

The chain recombines TRBV28 with TRBJ2-7; tentative D call: TRBD2 (5 bases). Germline V gene lookup returns CDR1 MDHEN and CDR2 SYDVKM. The V end lost 3 bases, the J end lost 3 bases, and 12 bases lay between the germline ends. The CDR3 runs to 14 residues. The CDR3 sequence is CASSFDPSSYEQYF. DNA of the CDR3: TGTGCCAGCAGTTTTGATCCTAGCAGCTACGAGCAGTACTTC.

Remarks on this clone: Mismatch with germline at one junction end may stem from a read error. The chain employs TRBV4-2 and TRBJ1-1; 9 nucleotides match TRBD1. Germline CDR1 LGHNA, CDR2 YNFKEQ. The CDR3 consists of 14 residues. CDR3 nucleotide sequence: TGTGCCAGCAGCCAAGATCGTCGACAGGGGGTGAAAGTCTTT. Translating gives CASSQDRRQGVKVF.

The chain recombines TRBV7-2 with TRBJ1-5, with TRBD1 matching over 7 bases. This CDR3 has 13 amino acids. With 6 bases clipped from V and 5 bases from J, the junction kept 4 bases outside the gene matches. Germline CDR1 SGHTA, CDR2 FQGNSA. CDR3 region: CASSTDRDQPQHF. The CDR3 nucleotides read TGTGCCAGCAGTACTGACAGGGATCAGCCCCAGCATTTT.

This chain links TRBV5-6 with TRBJ2-7; the D is unclear. Per the germline V gene, CDR1 is SGHDT and CDR2 is YYEEEE. There are 13 residues in the CDR3. V was pared by 2 bases and J by 3 bases, with 9 bases between. The CDR3 region has the DNA TGTGCCAGCAGCTTATCTCGGAACTACGAGCAGTACGTC. This translates into CASSLSRNYEQYV.

The gene calls are TRBV5-6 and TRBJ1-5, with TRBD1 matching 10 bases. The trim removed 4 bases at V and 1 base at J, leaving 5 bases unmatched. This CDR3 region has 16 residues. Germline CDR1 and CDR2: SGHDT and YYEEEE. CDR3 protein: CASSERDRGSNQPQHF. The DNA of the CDR3 is TGTGCCAGCAGCGAACGGGACAGGGGAAGCAATCAGCCCCAGCATTTT.

CDR3 in DNA: TGTGCCAGCAGCTTACTAGCGGGACGCAATGAGCAGTTCTTC. Translation: CASSLLAGRNEQFF. V gene TRBV7-3 combines with J gene TRBJ2-1; 9 nucleotides agree with TRBD2. This CDR3 has 14 amino acids. Losses at the gene ends were 2 bases for V and 6 bases for J; bases not matched to a gene: 2. Per the germline V gene, CDR1 is SGHTA and CDR2 is FQGTGA.

The V and J genes are TRBV4-1 and TRBJ2-1; possible D gene TRBD2, 6 bases. The CDR3 length is 16 residues. Germline V gene sequence: CDR1 MGHRA, CDR2 YSYEKL. V was shortened by 5 bases and J by 5 bases, with 19 bases between the two germline ends. This chain's CDR3 is CASSSTGLNGDNEQFF. The CDR3, as DNA: TGCGCCAGCAGCTCTACCGGACTAAACGGCGACAATGAGCAGTTCTTC.

The table lists this clone with a count of one. The rearrangement links TRBV10-3 to TRBJ1-2, with D perhaps matching TRBD1 (5 bases). Germline V gene sequence: CDR1 ENHRY, CDR2 SYGVKD. Trimming cost V 11 bases and J 4 bases, with 17 bases left between them. This CDR3 is 13 amino acids long. CDR3 DNA sequence: TGTGCCCTCTCGGGGGGACCGGGCTATGGCTACACCTTC. Translating gives CALSGGPGYGYTF.